Following are 2 T cell receptor beta chains from one sample sequenced in a study of OX40 agonist ivuxolimab in advanced cancers. The repertoire was sequenced with immunoSEQ multiplex PCR; TCRdb's copy has only in-frame clones and lacks some. Counted here are nearly 25,000 clones, roughly 80% occurring once; the ten biggest clones make up around 13%. The sample here was CD4+ or CD8+ T cells sorted from blood, taken in a trial of the OX40 agonist ivuxolimab. These receptors were obtained from an adult with an advanced solid tumor such as melanoma, head and neck, liver or kidney cancer.

The chain employs TRBV9 and TRBJ2-3; 7 nucleotides align to TRBD1. With V trimmed by 5 bases and J by 3 bases, 0 bases remained unmatched. Germline assignment: CDR1 SGDLS and CDR2 YYNGEE. The CDR3 covers 12 residues. CDR3 protein: CASRTGTDTQYF. In DNA form, the CDR3 reads TGTGCCAGCAGGACAGGGACAGATACGCAGTATTTT.

This clone was seen just once. V and J are TRBV5-1 and TRBJ2-3, with 8 bases matching TRBD2. Losses at the gene ends were 4 bases for V and 1 base for J; bases not matched to a gene: 8. The CDR3 loop spans 16 amino acids. The V gene's germline CDR1 is SGHRS and CDR2 YFSETQ. The DNA for the CDR3 is TGCGCCAGCAGCGCCGGGACTAGTTCTGGCACAGATACGCAGTATTTT. Translation: CASSAGTSSGTDTQYF.